This is a list of T cell receptor beta chains from one sample in a study of cytomegalovirus exposure and HLA in healthy donors. Here immunoSEQ multiplex PCR was the method, and the copy in TCRdb shows in-frame clones only, minus some. The table has about 190,000 clones, 81% seen once; the top ten hold 3.8%. The material sequenced was PBMCs. These receptor sequences come from a man between 50 and 59 years old in good health and CMV-seronegative. Both conserved end residues are part of each CDR3. A D gene is named only where the DNA matches it firmly. Not all rows give a size; the values are once, few, many and, for expanded clones, a class.

16,TRBJ2-1,NA,TRBV5-6,NA,CASSLVRQLMLHEQFF,TGTGCCAGCAGCTTGGTACGACAGTTAATGTTGCATGAGCAGTTCTTC
18,TRBJ2-3,NA,TRBV19,TRBD2,CASSIVARAGGRTDTQYF,TGTGCCAGTAGTATAGTGGCCCGAGCGGGGGGCCGCACAGATACGCAGTATTTT
15,TRBJ1-3,NA,TRBV12-5,NA,CASGRVLSTGNTIYF,TGTGCTAGTGGGCGAGTATTATCAACTGGAAACACCATATATTTT
13,TRBJ2-7,NA,TRBV6-5,TRBD1,CASTKGGLYEQYF,TGTGCCAGCACCAAAGGGGGCCTGTACGAGCAGTACTTC
17,TRBJ1-5,NA,TRBV2,TRBD1,CASSGGWDSLGNQPQHF,TGTGCCAGCAGTGGCGGGTGGGACAGCCTCGGGAATCAGCCCCAGCATTTT
12,TRBJ2-5,NA,TRBV2,NA,CASSGQRETQYF,TGTGCCAGCTCCGGACAAAGAGAGACCCAGTACTTC
15,TRBJ1-4,NA,TRBV7-9,NA,CSSSSGISTNEKLFF,TGTTCCAGCAGCTCAGGGATTTCGACTAATGAAAAACTGTTTTTT
12,TRBJ1-6,once,TRBV18,NA,CASSGGGPPLHF,TGTGCCAGCTCTGGGGGCGGCCCACCCCTCCACTTT
11,TRBJ2-5,NA,TRBV20-1,NA,CSARRQETQYF,TGCAGTGCTAGACGTCAAGAGACCCAGTACTTC
14,TRBJ1-1,NA,TRBV7-9,NA,CASSYPGVQPEAFF,TGTGCCAGCAGTTACCCGGGGGTCCAACCTGAAGCTTTCTTT
14,TRBJ1-1,NA,TRBV25-1,NA,CASSEAWGDTEAFF,TGTGCCAGCAGTGAAGCTTGGGGGGACACTGAAGCTTTCTTT
14,TRBJ1-2,few,TRBV6-5,NA,CASGRRISNGGYTF,TGTGCCAGCGGGAGGCGGATATCGAATGGGGGCTACACCTTC
11,TRBJ1-1,NA,TRBV18,NA,CASRRVTEAFF,TGTGCCAGCCGGCGGGTGACTGAAGCTTTCTTT
18,TRBJ2-4,once,TRBV7-2,NA,CASSSRGVWEVAKNIQYF,TGTGCCAGCAGCTCCCGAGGGGTGTGGGAGGTAGCCAAAAACATTCAGTACTTC
15,TRBJ2-2,NA,TRBV18,NA,CASSPLDYNTGELFF,TGTGCCAGCTCACCCCTCGACTATAACACCGGGGAGCTGTTTTTT
15,TRBJ2-3,NA,TRBV6-5,NA,CASSPRAVITDTQYF,TGTGCCAGCAGTCCCAGGGCCGTAATTACGGATACGCAGTATTTT
14,TRBJ1-1,NA,TRBV2,TRBD1,CASSALGGRSEAFF,TGTGCCAGCAGTGCGTTAGGGGGCAGGTCTGAAGCTTTCTTT
15,TRBJ2-7,NA,TRBV5-6,TRBD1,CASSSGTGHTYEQYF,TGTGCCAGCAGCTCCGGGACAGGGCATACCTACGAGCAGTACTTC
13,TRBJ1-4,once,TRBV19,NA,CASSVRGNEKLFF,TGTGCCAGTAGTGTCCGCGGGAATGAAAAACTGTTTTTT
10,TRBJ2-1,once,TRBV27,NA,CASRANEQFF,TGTGCCAGCAGGGCTAATGAGCAGTTCTTC
16,TRBJ2-1,NA,TRBV14,TRBD2,CASSHLLAGGRNEQFF,TGTGCCAGCAGCCACCTACTAGCGGGGGGGCGCAATGAGCAGTTCTTC
13,TRBJ1-1,NA,TRBV21-1,NA,CASSKRGYTEAFF,TGTGCCAGCAGCAAAAGAGGGTACACTGAAGCTTTCTTT
15,TRBJ1-5,NA,TRBV7-9,NA,CASSLSGGGNQPQHF,TGTGCCAGCAGCTTATCGGGGGGAGGCAATCAGCCCCAGCATTTT